This T cell receptor (beta chain) was sequenced for a study of cytomegalovirus exposure and HLA in healthy donors (dated by TCRdb to about 2017). In the study overall: An earlier analysis of 587 of the donors reported 276 Gb of sequence data and 100 million to 130 million unique TCR beta sequences from roughly 180 million T cells. The study was designed to test whether signatures of past pathogen exposure could be identified by cataloging public T cell receptors. To predict cytomegalovirus infection status, the study brought together high-throughput TCR immunosequencing, statistical association of individual TCRs with disease status, and machine learning. Typing coverage varied by locus: roughly 620-630 donors for A, B, C, DRB1 and DQB1; approximately 500 for DQA1; nearly 610 for DPA1; roughly 470 for DPB1. Rather than using new phenotypic data, the later analysis identified candidate immune exposures from TCR beta sequences and from how often those sequences occurred across donors. The T cell repertoires of about 700 subjects were profiled by immunosequencing and related to cytomegalovirus serostatus. A few DR-DQ haplotypes were handled as single units for association and clustering because linkage in the cohort was strong. Besides the first cohort of hundreds of subjects, a separate validation cohort made up of 120 different subjects was used. Every repertoire in the discovery cohort had been generated on one and the same sequencing platform. Among some 400 genotyped donors of the cohort, an average of roughly 230,000 unique TCR beta nucleotide sequences was sequenced per donor, of which approximately 18% were non-productive. An earlier analysis of several hundred of the donors used high-throughput TCR beta sequencing to judge whether each TCR beta V gene segment behaved as functional or pseudogenic. About 280 gigabases of sequencing data and 91 million or so unique TCR sequences made up an early release that covered some 640 HLA-typed donors. Among the roughly 430 genotyped donors, about 83% belonged to the genetic ancestry cluster associated with self-reported Caucasian donors. Both class I and class II loci were covered by HLA typing, at four-digit resolution. Donor age, sex, ethnicity and CMV serostatus were collected together with the repertoire data. A later analysis re-analyzed previously published TCR beta repertoires from 500 to 700 donors and added high-resolution HLA genotyping to study TCR occurrence patterns. A later genetic analysis took genome-wide SNP genotypes for about three fifths of the 666 donors and used that subset as a discovery cohort. The investigation overall reported the following: A later analysis found that TCR association rates varied across HLA loci, with DRB1 alleles showing the most associated TCRs and HLA-C alleles the fewest. V-gene and J-gene trimming of TCR beta chains was associated with a missense DCLRE1C variant in a later genetic analysis, and the association was replicated in an independent cohort. The cohort was sequenced for TCR beta chains only, and without alpha or paired-chain data the features that could be detected were limited. Immune exposure information for the cohort was limited to CMV serostatus. In a later analysis, HLA-associated TCR beta chains were found to be more clonally expanded and to have lower generation probabilities than equally common non-associated chains. Some IMGT-functional V segments, including TRBV6-2 and TRBV6-3, could not be distinguished by the 87-base-pair reads and were therefore excluded. Most TCR sequences were seen in very few donors, while some public TCRs were found in many individuals. Because counts were too low, seventeen rarely observed V segments, including chromosome 9 orphons, were excluded from the earlier analysis of under 650 of the donors. A few of the identified cytomegalovirus-associated TCR beta chains were confirmed in vitro to be specific for cytomegalovirus antigens. Broadly in line with IMGT annotations, most TCR beta V segments showed up in productive rearrangements about 87% or about 30% of the time in an earlier analysis of a few hundred of the donors. In a later analysis, several top co-occurrence clusters were reported to appear linked to parvovirus B19, influenza, CMV and Epstein-Barr virus. A group of highly shared sequence variants was considered likely to be a technical artifact of the sequencing pipeline. A later analysis associated about 17,000 TCR beta sequences with specific HLA alleles at a false discovery rate of 0.05. A further reported finding was that TCR beta sequences accurately predicted the HLA-A and HLA-B alleles for most subjects in the first cohort. In both the original and validation cohorts, the classifier was reported to diagnose cytomegalovirus status with high specificity and sensitivity. Because some donors lacked HLA typing at each locus, the association tests relied only on the typed subset. The study listed around 160 TCR beta chains as associated with cytomegalovirus. The presence/absence analyses assumed that sequencing depth was roughly uniform across donors, and that assumption may not be true. Correlated functional status among segregating V segments might reflect linkage disequilibrium, but an unknown experimental factor could not be ruled out. Strong co-occurrence of HLA alleles, especially DR and DQ, made assigning TCR associations to individual alleles difficult. Most CMV-associated TCR beta chains appeared to be HLA-restricted in a later analysis, and the HLA associations seemed to be driven largely by CMV exposure. The authors suggested that the approach could potentially be extended to other disease states and immunological phenotypes. A later genetic analysis reported fewer N-insertions in productive TCRs among donors in an Asian-associated ancestry cluster than the 666-donor mean.

CDR1 and CDR2, looked up from the germline V gene (reference sequence), are GTSNPN and SVGIG. The CDR3 sequence holds 14 residues, the cysteine and phenylalanine included. The DNA shown is the 42-base CDR3, in frame from base 1. Compared with germline, V lacks 2 bases and J lacks 6 bases; bases without a gene match: 7. As to this clone: Its target antigen remains unknown. The record has no base qualities; no much larger clone is one base away.

The cohort comprised hundreds of healthy bone marrow donors. At the time of sampling, all cohort members were nominally healthy, though unrecorded immune exposures were likely present. The donor tested CMV seropositive, placing the donor among the 250 to 350 seropositive members of the cohort. Every donor gave a peripheral blood sample, and the peripheral blood mononuclear cells from that sample were used for TCR beta sequencing. Genomic DNA extraction from the blood cell samples was performed with the Qiagen DNeasy Blood Extraction Kit. Receptors were amplified or captured by the immunoSEQ multiplex PCR assay. For the multiplex PCR, a mixture combining 60 forward primers for TCR Vbeta segments and 13 reverse primers for TCR Jbeta segments was used. The CDR3 region of rearranged TCR beta genes was amplified from genomic DNA with a multiplex PCR assay. The amplified TCR beta libraries were sequenced on the Illumina HiSeq System as 87-base-pair reads. The study's processing was this. Across the 670 or so repertoires, a later analysis counted 75 million to 90 million unique TCR beta chains, around 11 million of which were shared by at least two donors. To remove PCR and sequencing errors, raw reads were error-corrected and collapsed into unique sequences using a nearest-neighbor algorithm that merged closely related sequences. V, D and J gene segments were assigned by aligning CDR3 sequences to IMGT reference sequences. For a sequence to be retained, a match of at least six nucleotides was required to both a V gene segment and a J gene segment. A rearrangement counted as productive if the CDR3 had no stop codons and remained in frame with V and J, and every other rearrangement counted as non-productive. Following IMGT convention, CDR3 was defined as the stretch from the second conserved V-encoded cysteine to the conserved J-encoded phenylalanine. The earlier analysis of fewer than 700 of the donors excluded sequences that lacked an unambiguous match to a single V gene segment. An earlier analysis of a few hundred of the donors called V segments functional above 56.7% productive rearrangements and segregating when the between-donor standard deviation exceeded 5%. A statistical classification framework was built for diagnosing cytomegalovirus status from the catalog of TCR beta chain sequences. A later analysis assigned V and J genes by comparing TCR nucleotide sequences with IMGT/GENE-DB human TR gene sequences. The TCRdist pipeline was used in a later analysis to assign CDR3 sequences and most-parsimonious VDJ recombination scenarios. In a later analysis, every TCR beta chain was defined by the combination of its CDR3 amino acid sequence and its V-gene family, and reads without a unique V-gene family were dropped. To address suspected cross-contamination and a sequencing artifact, a later analysis removed roughly 580 highly shared, low-generation-probability nucleotide sequences. A later analysis calculated a clonal expansion index for each public chain from normalized within-repertoire ranks of inferred template counts. Generation probabilities in a later analysis came from a VDJ recombination model fitted to out-of-frame rearrangements, and those results were checked against IGoR. In a later analysis, hypergeometric tests were used to score TCR-TCR, TCR-HLA and TCR-CMV co-occurrence, with a repertoire-size bias correction applied to TCR pairs. A later analysis estimated false discovery rates by permuting HLA or CMV assignments 20 times. In a later analysis, co-occurring TCRs were grouped using DBSCAN, and TCRdist sequence similarity was added for clustering within HLA-allele-positive subsets. For co-occurrence clustering, repertoires with fewer than 30,000 or more than 120,000 public chains were excluded, along with about five repertoires with anomalous nucleotide sharing. TCRdb's version of the immuneACCESS table is confined to in-frame rearrangements and falls short of the full clone set. An unresolved V gene accounts for under half of the shortfall where checked; the remainder is of unknown origin. V, J and clone size were drawn from that table, and D and trimming were deduced from the DNA. This sample has about 97,000 clones in its table, and about a tenth of those were observed once. The ten most abundant clones make up about 4.7% of the sample.

The receptor chain draws on TRBV30 and TRBJ1-2, with 9 middle bases fitting TRBD1. The TCR comes from a man in his fifties in good health and CMV-seropositive. Sequences were obtained from PBMCs. The DNA reads as follows: TGTGCCTGGAGTAAGGGGACAGGGAATAATGGCTACACCTTC. Its protein is CAWSKGTGNNGYTF.